This entry lists 29 T cell receptor beta chains sequenced from one sample in a study of blood T cell repertoires in COVID-19. Method: immunoSEQ multiplex PCR; TCRdb's copy keeps in-frame clones and lacks some. Of 120,000 to 150,000 clones in the sample, roughly 79% were seen once. Sequences were obtained from peripheral blood. Receptors were obtained from a human donor with acute or convalescent COVID-19. The donor label of this sample is uncertain.

The chain is built from TRBV27 and TRBJ1-5, with a tentative D call TRBD1 (5 bases). Deletions cut 3 bases from V and 6 bases from J, with 15 bases between. Germline loops: CDR1 MNHEY, CDR2 SMNVEV (reference sequence). The CDR3 is 15 residues long. The CDR3 nucleotides read TGTGCCAGCAGTTTTCATGGGGCTATGGGTCAGCCCCAGCATTTT. It encodes CASSFHGAMGQPQHF.

The CDR3 protein is CASSRQTGAYGYTF. CDR3 DNA: TGTGCCAGCAGCCGGCAGACAGGCGCCTATGGCTACACCTTC. V is TRBV14 and J is TRBJ1-2; tentative D call: TRBD1 (6 bases). The V end lost 4 bases, the J end lost 4 bases, and 13 bases lay between the germline ends. Germline-derived CDR1 and CDR2 are SGHDN and FVKESK. CDR3 length equals 14 residues.

The chain uses TRBV4-1 and TRBJ1-5, with TRBD1 as a possible D gene (5 bases). V was cut by 1 base and J by 4 bases, with 8 bases left in between. Germline CDR1 and CDR2: MGHRA and YSYEKL. The CDR3 extends over 14 amino acids. The CDR3 DNA follows: TGCGCCAGCAGCCAAGGGACACCAAATCAGCCCCAGCATTTT. It is translated as CASSQGTPNQPQHF.

V gene TRBV15 combines with J gene TRBJ2-1, with 7 bases matching TRBD1. CDR3 size: 15 residues. CDR1 LNHNV and CDR2 YYDKDF come from the germline V gene (reference sequence). V dropped 3 bases and J dropped 0; count of bases not matched to a gene: 2. The chain's CDR3 is CATSRDRSSYNEQFF. CDR3 nucleotide sequence: TGTGCCACCAGCAGGGACAGGAGCTCCTACAATGAGCAGTTCTTC.

The chain employs TRBV7-9 and TRBJ2-2; maybe TRBD1 (6 bases). Germline CDR1 reads SEHNR; CDR2 reads FQNEAQ (reference sequence). This CDR3 has 15 amino acids. Between the trimmed V and J ends, which lost 2 bases and 3 bases, there was a span of 10 bases. The CDR3 bases are TGTGCCAGCAGCTTAAAGGGGGTGGACACCGGGGAGCTGTTTTTT. Protein sequence: CASSLKGVDTGELFF.

The V call is TRBV19, the J call TRBJ1-3, with D tentatively TRBD1 (6 bases). This CDR3 contains 15 residues. CDR1 LNHDA and CDR2 SQIVND come from the germline V gene (reference sequence). V was trimmed by 5 bases and J by 0 bases, leaving 11 bases between them. CDR3 amino acids: CASSRDTSSGNTIYF. The CDR3 nucleotides read TGTGCCAGTAGTCGGGACACCAGCTCTGGAAACACCATATATTTT.

Ten or more counts support this clone. The chain joins TRBV5-1 to TRBJ1-6; 7 nucleotides agree with TRBD1. J lost 7 bases, V lost 7 bases, and 8 bases had no gene match. Germline CDR1 SGHRS, CDR2 YFSETQ. The CDR3 extends over 14 amino acids. CDR3 protein: CASEEGGLNSPLHF. The CDR3, as DNA: TGCGCCAGCGAGGAAGGGGGCCTAAATTCACCCCTCCACTTT.

The genes are TRBV7-8 and TRBJ2-1; 11 bases are a match to TRBD2. The V segment lost 3 bases and the J segment 7 bases; nucleotides outside the gene matches: 8. There are 16 residues in the CDR3. CDR1 and CDR2 (germline): SGHVS, FQNEAQ. CDR3 sequence (DNA): TGTGCCAGCAGCTTGTTAGCGGGGGGGCCTATGAATGAGCAGTTCTTC. Translation gives CASSLLAGGPMNEQFF.

V gene TRBV27 combines with J gene TRBJ1-6; D is unresolved. V gave up 6 bases and J gave up 0 bases, with 9 bases separating them. The CDR3 sequence is 15 residues long. The V gene's germline CDR1 is MNHEY and CDR2 SMNVEV (reference sequence). The CDR3 nucleotides are TGTGCCAGCAGCGAGGGATTCTCCTATAATTCACCCCTCCACTTT. As protein: CASSEGFSYNSPLHF.

This clone appeared a few times. The rearrangement links TRBV7-9 to TRBJ1-6; a weak D match, TRBD1 (6 bases). V dropped 3 bases and J dropped 7 bases, with 13 bases sitting between them. CDR3 length: 15 residues. The germline CDR1 and CDR2 sequences are SEHNR and FQNEAQ (reference sequence). The CDR3 loop is CASSLAGAQNSPLHF. CDR3 sequence (DNA): TGTGCCAGCAGCTTGGCGGGGGCGCAAAATTCACCCCTCCACTTT.

The chain links TRBV6-5 to TRBJ2-3, with a tentative D call TRBD2 (6 bases). CDR1 is MNHEY, CDR2 SVGAGI, per germline. V was cut by 8 bases and J by 2 bases, with 17 bases left in between. The CDR3 length is 15 residues. CDR3: CASAPGDGYTDTQYF. The CDR3 region has the DNA TGTGCCAGCGCCCCGGGGGACGGGTACACAGATACGCAGTATTTT.

V usage is TRBV5-1 and J usage is TRBJ1-4; 8 positions agree with TRBD1. This CDR3 comprises 18 residues. In germline, CDR1 is SGHRS, CDR2 YFSETQ. Losses at the gene ends were 0 bases for V and 5 bases for J; bases not matched to a gene: 12. In DNA form, the CDR3 reads TGCGCCAGCAGCTTGGGGGCCAATCAGGGGGCGAAAAATGAAAAACTGTTTTTT. It is translated as CASSLGANQGAKNEKLFF.

This clone showed up just once. The genes are TRBV5-1 and TRBJ2-3; the match to TRBD1 covers 7 bases. The germline CDR1 and CDR2 sequences are SGHRS and YFSETQ. The CDR3 is 15 amino acids. Losses at the gene ends were 4 bases for V and 1 base for J; bases not matched to a gene: 6. CDR3 nucleotides: TGCGCCAGCAGCCCACAGGGGCGAGGCACAGATACGCAGTATTTT. It is translated as CASSPQGRGTDTQYF. Full variable domain (missing parts from reference TRBV5-1 and TRBJ2-3): KAGVTQTPRYLIKTRGQQVTLSCSPISGHRSVSWYQQTPGQGLQFLFEYFSETQRNKGNFPGRFSGRQFSNSRSEMNVSTLELGDSALYLCASSPQGRGTDTQYFGPGTRLTVL.

The rearrangement joins TRBV2 to TRBJ1-6, with a possible D match to TRBD1 (6 bases). The CDR3 has 15 residues. Per the germline V gene, CDR1 is SNHLY and CDR2 is FYNNEI. V was trimmed by 6 bases and J by 5 bases, leaving 14 bases between them. Written as DNA, the CDR3 is TGTGCCAGCAGCGTCGGACAGAGAAATAATTCACCCCTCCACTTT. Translating it yields CASSVGQRNNSPLHF.

J is TRBJ1-2 and V is TRBV2, with D tentatively TRBD1 (6 bases). This CDR3 contains 13 residues. V was pared by 6 bases and J by 2 bases, with 10 bases between. CDR1 and CDR2 from the germline V gene are SNHLY and FYNNEI. CDR3 nucleotides: TGTGCCAGCAGCCTCGGACAGAACTATGGCTACACCTTC. Amino acid sequence: CASSLGQNYGYTF.

Notes on this clone: Other DNA sequences in the same sample also yield this CDR3. This sequence joins TRBV4-1 and TRBJ1-6, with TRBD1 matching 9 bases. The CDR3 sequence is 15 residues long. Germline lookup yields CDR1 MGHRA and CDR2 YSYEKL. The V gene end was trimmed by 2 bases and the J gene end by 7 bases; junction bases not matched to a gene: 3. The CDR3 DNA sequence: TGCGCCAGCAGCCAACCGGGACAGGGAAATTCACCCCTCCACTTT. It yields the protein CASSQPGQGNSPLHF.

The V call is TRBV11-3, the J call TRBJ2-2; 8 positions match TRBD1. Germline trimming cut 5 bases from V and 6 bases from J; bases unmatched to any gene: 8. Germline CDR1 is SGHNT and CDR2 is YENEEA. The CDR3 runs 15 residues. For the CDR3, the DNA is TGTGCCAGCAGCCCAGACAGGGGTATTGCCGGGGAGCTGTTTTTT. This sequence encodes CASSPDRGIAGELFF.

J is TRBJ1-4 and V is TRBV2; no reliable D call. Germline lookup yields CDR1 SNHLY and CDR2 FYNNEI. The CDR3 is made up of 13 amino acids. Trimming left V 6 bases short and J 4 bases short, with 9 bases between. Here the CDR3 DNA reads TGTGCCAGCAGCCTTAGGAGTAATGAAAAACTGTTTTTT. Encoded protein: CASSLRSNEKLFF.

V usage is TRBV6-5 and J usage is TRBJ1-1; 11 bases match TRBD1. CDR1 is MNHEY, CDR2 SVGAGI, per germline. The CDR3 is 15 amino acids. V dropped 5 bases and J dropped 3; count of bases not matched to a gene: 5. Here the CDR3 reads CASSTGQGADTEAFF. CDR3 sequence (DNA): TGTGCCAGCAGTACAGGACAGGGGGCCGACACTGAAGCTTTCTTT.

This chain joins TRBV18 and TRBJ2-7, with 12 bases that match TRBD2. The CDR3 is made up of 16 amino acids. With 2 bases clipped from V and 7 bases from J, the junction kept 9 bases outside the gene matches. Germline V gene sequence: CDR1 KGHSH, CDR2 LQKENI. This chain's CDR3 is CASSPSGLAGPGEQYF. The CDR3 DNA follows: TGTGCCAGCTCACCAAGTGGACTAGCGGGGCCCGGAGAGCAGTACTTC.

This chain links TRBV18 with TRBJ1-5; D is unresolved. CDR1 and CDR2 from the germline V gene are KGHSH and LQKENI. The CDR3 loop spans 14 amino acids. The V and J ends lost 4 bases and 2 bases respectively, with 9 bases between them. The CDR3 DNA follows: TGTGCCAGCTCACAGTCCCGAGGCAATCAGCCCCAGCATTTT. This sequence encodes CASSQSRGNQPQHF.

This chain links TRBV14 with TRBJ1-4; no clear D. Trimming shortened V by 2 bases and J by 10 bases, and 11 bases separated the two germline ends. This CDR3 spans 13 amino acids. Germline V gene sequence: CDR1 SGHDN, CDR2 FVKESK. CDR3 nucleotides: TGTGCCAGCAGCCAATCGGCCGAGGGAAAACTGTTTTTT. Translating it yields CASSQSAEGKLFF.

This clone has only a few counts. The V gene is TRBV5-1, the J gene TRBJ2-2; D is perhaps TRBD1 (5 bases). This CDR3 spans 15 amino acids. CDR1 is SGHRS, CDR2 YFSETQ, per germline. The V end was cut by 2 bases, the J end by 4 bases, with 12 bases between. In DNA, the CDR3 is TGCGCCAGCAGCTTAGCGCAGGGTGGCACCGGGGAGCTGTTTTTT. Its protein product is CASSLAQGGTGELFF.

The CDR3 DNA reads TGTGCCAGCAGCTCCCTATGGACAGGGAACACAGATACGCAGTATTTT. This codes for CASSSLWTGNTDTQYF. The chain links TRBV11-2 to TRBJ2-3, with TRBD1 identical over 8 bases. CDR3 length equals 16 residues. Germline values: CDR1 SGHAT, CDR2 FQNNGV. V was pared by 4 bases and J by 2 bases, with 8 bases of the junction left unmatched.

The CDR3: CASSLDGGAGELFF. The CDR3 coding sequence is TGTGCCAGCAGCTTAGATGGGGGGGCCGGGGAGCTGTTTTTT. This chain connects TRBV11-2 to TRBJ2-2, with 7 bases that match TRBD2. J was trimmed by 6 bases and V by 0 bases; bases with no gene match: 1. This CDR3 has 14 amino acids. Germline CDR1 and CDR2: SGHAT and FQNNGV.

The V call is TRBV6-5, the J call TRBJ2-1; perhaps TRBD1 as D (5 bases). The CDR3 spans 13 residues. Germline assignment: CDR1 MNHEY and CDR2 SVGAGI. V was shortened by 4 bases and J by 8 bases, with 12 bases between the two germline ends. CDR3 region: CASSLLIGDEQFF. The DNA of the CDR3 is TGTGCCAGCAGTTTACTAATAGGGGATGAGCAGTTCTTC.

The chain carries TRBV19 and TRBJ2-1, with 9 nucleotides matching TRBD2. CDR3 size: 16 residues. In germline, CDR1 is LNHDA, CDR2 SQIVND (reference sequence). V lost 2 bases and J lost 4; bases outside the gene matches: 6. CDR3 residues: CASSIFGLAIYNEQFF. The DNA of the CDR3 is TGTGCCAGTAGTATATTTGGACTAGCGATTTACAATGAGCAGTTCTTC.

The V call is TRBV13, the J call TRBJ2-1; 7 bases map to TRBD1. Germline V gene lookup returns CDR1 PRHDT and CDR2 FYEKMQ (reference sequence). J lost 3 bases, V lost 5 bases, and 10 bases had no gene match. There are 16 residues in the CDR3. The CDR3 sequence is CASSPLGRGNYNEQFF. CDR3 nucleotide sequence: TGTGCCAGCAGCCCCCTCGGCAGGGGGAACTACAATGAGCAGTTCTTC. Together with reference TRBV13 and TRBJ2-1, the CDR3 gives the full variable domain: AAGVIQSPRHLIKEKRETATLKCYPIPRHDTVYWYQQGPGQDPQFLISFYEKMQSDKGSIPDRFSAQQFSDYHSELNMSSLELGDSALYFCASSPLGRGNYNEQFFGPGTRLTVL.

The chain has TRBV27 and TRBJ1-1; D is ambiguous. This CDR3 has 16 residues. Trimming shortened V by 5 bases and J by 5 bases, and 21 bases separated the two germline ends. Germline V gene lookup returns CDR1 MNHEY and CDR2 SMNVEV (reference sequence). CDR3 nucleotides: TGTGCCAGCAGTCCCTCGAGGGTCCCCTTGGGGACTGAAGCTTTCTTT. This encodes CASSPSRVPLGTEAFF.